The rows below give T cell receptor beta chains drawn from one sample of a study of T cells in localized non-small cell lung cancer. Measured with immunoSEQ multiplex PCR; TCRdb has only the in-frame clones, and not every one. Here the sample spans tens of thousands of clones, 75% to 85% being singletons. The specimen was peripheral blood, collected before any cancer treatment. The receptor source for this set is a female donor at least 60 years old with stage I lung adenocarcinoma. CDR3s include the opening cysteine and the closing phenylalanine or tryptophan. D genes are given only for firm matches. Expanded clones are given a class, and other clones once, few, many or no size at all.

clone_size	j_call	v_call	d_call	cdr3_aa	cdr3_nt
.	TRBJ2-7	TRBV27	TRBD1	CASSPKGQFSYEQYF	TGTGCCAGCAGTCCTAAGGGACAGTTTTCCTACGAGCAGTACTTC
.	TRBJ2-1	TRBV9	TRBD2	CASTVVASGTYNEQFF	TGTGCCAGCACCGTAGTGGCTAGCGGAACCTACAATGAGCAGTTCTTC
.	TRBJ1-6	TRBV5-1	TRBD1	CASSIGTEHNSPLHF	TGCGCCAGCAGCATAGGGACAGAACATAATTCACCCCTCCACTTT
.	TRBJ2-2	TRBV10-3	.	CAISGARVNTGELFF	TGTGCCATCAGTGGGGCCAGGGTGAACACCGGGGAGCTGTTTTTT
.	TRBJ2-5	TRBV5-4	TRBD2	CASSLGSGRSRETQYF	TGTGCCAGCAGCTTGGGTAGCGGGAGGAGTCGAGAGACCCAGTACTTC
.	TRBJ1-4	TRBV9	.	CASSAGAQNEKLFF	TGTGCCAGCAGCGCAGGGGCGCAAAACGAAAAACTGTTTTTT
few	TRBJ1-4	TRBV30	.	CAWMIGDNEKLFF	TGTGCCTGGATGATAGGGGATAATGAAAAACTGTTTTTT
many	TRBJ2-1	TRBV15	.	CATSRESQANEQFF	TGTGCCACCAGCAGAGAGTCTCAAGCCAATGAGCAGTTCTTC
.	TRBJ2-2	TRBV19	TRBD2	CASSVLAANTGELFF	TGTGCCAGTAGTGTACTAGCGGCTAACACCGGGGAGCTGTTTTTT
.	TRBJ1-1	TRBV19	TRBD1	CASRVRGLETEAFF	TGTGCCAGTAGGGTTAGGGGGCTGGAGACTGAAGCTTTCTTT
.	TRBJ1-2	TRBV2	.	CASPERGGPDGYTF	TGTGCCAGCCCCGAGAGGGGGGGCCCGGATGGCTACACCTTC
.	TRBJ2-7	TRBV23-1	TRBD2	CASTGGNSGYEQYF	TGCGCCAGCACCGGGGGGAATAGCGGCTACGAGCAGTACTTC
.	TRBJ2-7	TRBV7-8	.	CASSLDYAYEQYF	TGTGCCAGCAGTTTAGACTATGCCTACGAGCAGTACTTC
.	TRBJ2-2	TRBV6-5	.	CASSLRGTGELFF	TGTGCCAGCAGCCTGAGGGGCACCGGGGAGCTGTTTTTT
.	TRBJ2-1	TRBV19	TRBD2	CASSIGGLAGWNEQFF	TGTGCCAGTAGTATAGGAGGGTTAGCGGGATGGAATGAGCAGTTCTTC
.	TRBJ1-2	TRBV7-9	TRBD1	CASSLAWDRESKYGYTF	TGTGCCAGCAGCTTAGCGTGGGACAGGGAATCGAAGTATGGCTACACCTTC
.	TRBJ2-1	TRBV18	.	CASSPSEGGSYNEQFF	TGTGCCAGCTCACCATCGGAAGGTGGGTCCTACAATGAGCAGTTCTTC
.	TRBJ2-1	TRBV6-1	.	CASSGERLLSPQFF	TGTGCCAGCAGTGGGGAGCGTTTGCTTAGTCCCCAGTTCTTC
few	TRBJ1-2	TRBV10-3	.	CAVQANYGYTF	TGTGCCGTACAGGCTAACTATGGCTACACCTTC
once	TRBJ2-1	TRBV9	TRBD1	CASSEGAPKGGEQFF	TGTGCCAGCAGCGAGGGGGCGCCCAAAGGGGGAGAGCAGTTCTTC
.	TRBJ2-1	TRBV6-6	.	CASSYGGDEQFF	TGTGCCAGCAGTTACGGCGGCGATGAGCAGTTCTTC
.	TRBJ2-7	TRBV2	TRBD2	CASSGGTSGGVQYF	TGTGCCAGCAGTGGAGGGACTAGCGGGGGTGTGCAGTACTTC
.	TRBJ2-1	TRBV2	.	CASSKVRGSYNEQFF	TGTGCCAGCAGTAAGGTCAGGGGATCGTACAATGAGCAGTTCTTC